This is a list of T cell receptor beta chains from one sample in a study of shared clonotypes between healthy human individuals. Clones were read by immunoSEQ multiplex PCR, and TCRdb kept only the in-frame ones, dropping some. The sample shows more than 400,000 clones, 90% to 96% of them seen only once. What was sequenced was naive CD4+ T cells sorted from blood. The receptors here all came from a woman under 40 in good health. Both conserved end residues are part of each CDR3. The order of the fields is CDR3 protein, CDR3 DNA, clone size, J gene, CDR3 length, V gene, D gene. D genes are given only for firm matches. Clone size, where shown, is once, few, many, or a class for clones that have expanded.

cdr3_aa: CASSLAREPPDTQYF
cdr3_nt: TGTGCCAGCAGCTTAGCCAGGGAGCCCCCAGATACGCAGTATTTT
clone_size: NA
j_call: TRBJ2-3
cdr3_length: 15
v_call: TRBV7-9
d_call: NA

cdr3_aa: CASKREPSTDTQYF
cdr3_nt: TGTGCCAGCAAGCGGGAACCCAGCACAGATACGCAGTATTTT
clone_size: once
j_call: TRBJ2-3
cdr3_length: 14
v_call: TRBV6-6
d_call: TRBD2

cdr3_aa: CASSLLDRNYEQYF
cdr3_nt: TGTGCCAGCAGTTTATTAGACAGAAACTACGAGCAGTACTTC
clone_size: NA
j_call: TRBJ2-7
cdr3_length: 14
v_call: TRBV27
d_call: NA

cdr3_aa: CASRTRDRGRSATNEKLFF
cdr3_nt: TGTGCCAGCAGGACGCGGGACAGGGGGCGATCTGCAACTAATGAAAAACTGTTTTTT
clone_size: NA
j_call: TRBJ1-4
cdr3_length: 19
v_call: TRBV28
d_call: TRBD1

cdr3_aa: CASGHGGLYDNEQFF
cdr3_nt: TGCGCCAGCGGGCACGGGGGTCTTTACGACAATGAGCAGTTCTTC
clone_size: once
j_call: TRBJ2-1
cdr3_length: 15
v_call: TRBV5-1
d_call: NA

cdr3_aa: CASSSGQATETQYF
cdr3_nt: TGTGCCAGCAGCTCAGGACAGGCCACTGAGACCCAGTACTTC
clone_size: NA
j_call: TRBJ2-5
cdr3_length: 14
v_call: TRBV28
d_call: TRBD1

cdr3_aa: CASSLEPGQSYEQYF
cdr3_nt: TGTGCCAGCAGCCTGGAGCCGGGACAATCCTACGAGCAGTACTTC
clone_size: NA
j_call: TRBJ2-7
cdr3_length: 15
v_call: TRBV7-9
d_call: NA

cdr3_aa: CASSDFRGITEAFF
cdr3_nt: TGTGCCAGCAGTGACTTCAGGGGGATCACTGAAGCTTTCTTT
clone_size: NA
j_call: TRBJ1-1
cdr3_length: 14
v_call: TRBV25-1
d_call: TRBD1

cdr3_aa: CASGPGGYYEQYF
cdr3_nt: TGTGCCAGCGGCCCCGGGGGTTACTACGAGCAGTACTTC
clone_size: NA
j_call: TRBJ2-7
cdr3_length: 13
v_call: TRBV28
d_call: NA

cdr3_aa: CASSLTSGRGTGELFF
cdr3_nt: TGTGCCAGCAGCTTGACTAGCGGGAGGGGCACCGGGGAGCTGTTTTTT
clone_size: NA
j_call: TRBJ2-2
cdr3_length: 16
v_call: TRBV7-3
d_call: TRBD2

cdr3_aa: CVRSQPENHYEQFF
cdr3_nt: TGTGTCAGAAGCCAGCCGGAAAATCATTATGAGCAGTTCTTC
clone_size: NA
j_call: TRBJ2-1
cdr3_length: 14
v_call: TRBV7-5
d_call: NA

cdr3_aa: CATSRETPGTSGIQETQYF
cdr3_nt: TGTGCCACCAGCAGAGAGACTCCCGGGACTAGCGGGATCCAAGAGACCCAGTACTTC
clone_size: NA
j_call: TRBJ2-5
cdr3_length: 19
v_call: TRBV15
d_call: TRBD2

cdr3_aa: CAWSKQTYEQYF
cdr3_nt: TGTGCCTGGAGTAAACAAACCTACGAGCAGTACTTC
clone_size: NA
j_call: TRBJ2-7
cdr3_length: 12
v_call: TRBV30
d_call: NA

cdr3_aa: CASSLAWTSGLADTQYF
cdr3_nt: TGCGCCAGCAGCTTGGCCTGGACTAGCGGTCTAGCGGATACGCAGTATTTT
clone_size: NA
j_call: TRBJ2-3
cdr3_length: 17
v_call: TRBV5-1
d_call: TRBD2

cdr3_aa: CASSLTGMGEQYF
cdr3_nt: TGTGCCAGCAGTTTGACAGGGATGGGCGAGCAGTACTTC
clone_size: NA
j_call: TRBJ2-7
cdr3_length: 13
v_call: TRBV6-5
d_call: TRBD1

cdr3_aa: CASSPPGQASYEQYF
cdr3_nt: TGTGCCAGCTCACCCCCGGGACAGGCATCCTACGAGCAGTACTTC
clone_size: NA
j_call: TRBJ2-7
cdr3_length: 15
v_call: TRBV18
d_call: TRBD1

cdr3_aa: CASSFRGGGQPQHF
cdr3_nt: TGTGCCAGCAGTTTCAGGGGCGGGGGTCAGCCCCAGCATTTT
clone_size: NA
j_call: TRBJ1-5
cdr3_length: 14
v_call: TRBV28
d_call: NA

cdr3_aa: CASSLTLNTEAFF
cdr3_nt: TGTGCCAGCAGCCTAACATTGAACACTGAAGCTTTCTTT
clone_size: NA
j_call: TRBJ1-1
cdr3_length: 13
v_call: TRBV11-3
d_call: NA

cdr3_aa: CASSPEKGASNEQFF
cdr3_nt: TGTGCCAGCAGTCCAGAAAAAGGGGCCAGCAATGAGCAGTTCTTC
clone_size: NA
j_call: TRBJ2-1
cdr3_length: 15
v_call: TRBV2
d_call: NA

cdr3_aa: CASSLPGGNYGYTF
cdr3_nt: TGTGCCAGCAGTTTACCAGGGGGTAACTATGGCTACACCTTC
clone_size: NA
j_call: TRBJ1-2
cdr3_length: 14
v_call: TRBV28
d_call: TRBD1

cdr3_aa: CASSSGGASTEAFF
cdr3_nt: TGTGCCAGCAGCTCGGGGGGGGCTTCCACTGAAGCTTTCTTT
clone_size: NA
j_call: TRBJ1-1
cdr3_length: 14
v_call: TRBV6-4
d_call: NA

cdr3_aa: CASSLGTGREQYF
cdr3_nt: TGTGCCAGCAGCCTTGGGACAGGGCGGGAGCAGTACTTC
clone_size: NA
j_call: TRBJ2-7
cdr3_length: 13
v_call: TRBV25-1
d_call: TRBD1

cdr3_aa: CASSERAILNTGELFF
cdr3_nt: TGTGCCAGCAGTGAAAGGGCAATACTGAACACCGGGGAGCTGTTTTTT
clone_size: NA
j_call: TRBJ2-2
cdr3_length: 16
v_call: TRBV6-1
d_call: NA

cdr3_aa: CASSLEGYNSPLHF
cdr3_nt: TGTGCCAGCAGCTTAGAGGGATATAATTCACCCCTCCACTTT
clone_size: NA
j_call: TRBJ1-6
cdr3_length: 14
v_call: TRBV11-2
d_call: NA

cdr3_aa: CASSRSRSYNSPLHF
cdr3_nt: TGTGCCAGCAGCAGAAGTAGGTCCTATAATTCACCCCTCCACTTT
clone_size: NA
j_call: TRBJ1-6
cdr3_length: 15
v_call: TRBV27
d_call: NA

cdr3_aa: CASSLGRRDKMYEQFF
cdr3_nt: TGCGCCAGCAGCTTGGGGCGGCGGGATAAAATGTATGAGCAGTTCTTC
clone_size: once
j_call: TRBJ2-1
cdr3_length: 16
v_call: TRBV5-1
d_call: NA

cdr3_aa: CASSLGDSHYEQYF
cdr3_nt: TGTGCCAGCAGCTTAGGGGACAGCCACTACGAGCAGTACTTC
clone_size: NA
j_call: TRBJ2-7
cdr3_length: 14
v_call: TRBV7-9
d_call: TRBD1

cdr3_aa: CASSKDRESSYEQYF
cdr3_nt: TGTGCCAGCAGTAAGGACAGGGAGAGCTCCTACGAGCAGTACTTC
clone_size: NA
j_call: TRBJ2-7
cdr3_length: 15
v_call: TRBV6-5
d_call: TRBD1

cdr3_aa: CASSLGQPQPQHF
cdr3_nt: TGTGCCAGCAGTTTGGGGCAGCCTCAGCCCCAGCATTTT
clone_size: NA
j_call: TRBJ1-5
cdr3_length: 13
v_call: TRBV28
d_call: NA

cdr3_aa: CASSLGRPGRAVGEQYF
cdr3_nt: TGTGCCAGCAGCTTAGGTCGTCCCGGGAGGGCCGTAGGGGAGCAGTACTTC
clone_size: once
j_call: TRBJ2-5
cdr3_length: 17
v_call: TRBV11-1
d_call: TRBD2

cdr3_aa: CATTTLADQRHYEQYF
cdr3_nt: TGTGCCACCACCACCTTGGCGGACCAACGCCATTACGAGCAGTACTTC
clone_size: NA
j_call: TRBJ2-7
cdr3_length: 16
v_call: TRBV28
d_call: NA

cdr3_aa: CASSLGGIMNTEAFF
cdr3_nt: TGTGCCAGCAGTTTAGGGGGAATCATGAACACTGAAGCTTTCTTT
clone_size: NA
j_call: TRBJ1-1
cdr3_length: 15
v_call: TRBV28
d_call: NA

cdr3_aa: CASRQGSSREKLFF
cdr3_nt: TGTGCCAGCAGACAGGGGTCGAGTCGGGAAAAACTGTTTTTT
clone_size: NA
j_call: TRBJ1-4
cdr3_length: 14
v_call: TRBV7-9
d_call: TRBD1

cdr3_aa: CASSKKGAGRFTEAFF
cdr3_nt: TGTGCCAGCAGCAAAAAGGGGGCAGGTCGGTTCACTGAAGCTTTCTTT
clone_size: NA
j_call: TRBJ1-1
cdr3_length: 16
v_call: TRBV21-1
d_call: NA